Listed here is a single T cell receptor beta chain. Antigen unknown. The data were obtained in a study of regulatory and conventional T cells in RAG deficiency. Overall study findings and caveats: Control T-cell subsets had markedly higher Shannon entropy and lower Simpson indices than RAG-deficient patients. Shorter CDR3s in all patient subsets; >75% Treg-Tconv overlap in Omenn.

The table came from immunoSEQ multiplex PCR; TCRdb's copy has only in-frame clones and leaves some out. The table lists around 23,000 clones, around 94% of them singletons. Conventional CD4+ T cells were sorted from blood as CD25-low CD127-high cells. V lost 8 bases to trimming and J lost 3 bases; unmatched junction nucleotides: 8. Germline V gene data show CDR1 as MNHNS and CDR2 as SASEGT. This CDR3 spans 14 amino acids. This sample also appeared in a second study, on regulatory T cells. That source adds: The PCR used 52 TRBV and 13 TRBJ primers. Skewed V and J usage and few unique V-J pairs marked patient repertoires, most in Tregs.

The sequence derives from a human donor in good health. The V call is TRBV6-1, the J call TRBJ1-1, with 8 bases that match TRBD1. The specimen sequenced was CD4+ T cells sorted from blood. As DNA, the CDR3 is TGTGCCAGCGACAGGGGTGAATCGTACACTGAAGCTTTCTTT. Protein product: CASDRGESYTEAFF.